What follows are 8 T cell receptor beta chains derived from one specimen sequenced in a study of cytomegalovirus exposure and HLA in healthy donors. PCR was performed using 60 Vbeta and 13 Jbeta primers. Sequencing used immunoSEQ multiplex PCR; TCRdb keeps in-frame clones, though not all of them. Altogether about 190,000 clones are present, about nine tenths being singletons, with the ten largest covering roughly 0.98%. Sample: PBMCs. The receptors shown here come from a boy aged 2 to 10 in good health and CMV-seronegative.

The rearrangement joins TRBV27 to TRBJ2-3; 8 nucleotides agree with TRBD2. Germline loops: CDR1 MNHEY, CDR2 SMNVEV (reference sequence). V shed 6 bases and J 0 bases; nucleotides not matched to a gene: 5. The CDR3 covers 15 residues. In nucleotides, the CDR3 is TGTGCCAGCAGACTTAGCGGGACTAGCACAGATACGCAGTATTTT. Translating gives CASRLSGTSTDTQYF.

The chain combines TRBV9 with TRBJ2-7; the D gene is possibly TRBD2 (5 bases). Germline V gene sequence: CDR1 SGDLS, CDR2 YYNGEE. The CDR3 has 14 residues. Trimming left V 1 base short and J 5 bases short, with 13 bases between. CDR3 residues: CASSVMGEINEQYF. The CDR3 DNA reads as TGTGCCAGCAGCGTAATGGGAGAGATAAACGAGCAGTACTTC.

The genes are TRBV28 and TRBJ1-2; maybe TRBD1 (5 bases). V gave up 5 bases and J gave up 7 bases, with 20 bases separating them. This CDR3 region has 15 residues. Germline V CDR1 and CDR2: MDHEN, SYDVKM. CDR3 region: CASSPPVGGTGGYTF. The CDR3 DNA follows: TGTGCCAGCAGTCCACCCGTAGGAGGGACGGGTGGCTACACCTTC.

The CDR3 sequence is CASSYGGTGNQPQHF. CDR3 DNA: TGTGCCAGCAGTTATGGCGGGACAGGGAATCAGCCCCAGCATTTT. V and J are TRBV28 and TRBJ1-5; the match to TRBD1 covers 9 bases. Germline CDR1 is MDHEN and CDR2 is SYDVKM. The CDR3 covers 15 residues. The V and J ends lost 4 bases and 4 bases, in that order; junction bases with no gene match: 5.

The gene calls are TRBV10-3 and TRBJ2-7, with D possibly matching TRBD2 (6 bases). Germline V gives CDR1 ENHRY, CDR2 SYGVKD. V was shortened by 0 bases and J by 0 bases, with 12 bases between the two germline ends. The length of the CDR3 is 16 residues. CDR3 protein: CAISESGGGSSYEQYF. The CDR3, as DNA: TGTGCCATCAGTGAGTCGGGTGGGGGGTCCTCCTACGAGCAGTACTTC.

This clone came up a few times. This chain links TRBV27 with TRBJ2-7; 7 bases are shared with TRBD1. Germline CDR1 reads MNHEY; CDR2 reads SMNVEV (reference sequence). This CDR3 contains 15 residues. After removal of 6 bases from V and 9 bases from J, the junction contained 17 bases not matched to a gene. The CDR3 here is CASRSTGFGERAQYF. In DNA, the CDR3 is TGTGCCAGCAGATCGACAGGGTTTGGCGAAAGGGCGCAGTACTTC.

Of note for this clone: At one end the junction does not follow the germline gene, possibly because of a read error. The rearrangement uses TRBV20-1 and TRBJ2-1, with D perhaps matching TRBD2 (5 bases). Germline loops: CDR1 DFQATT, CDR2 SNEGSKA (reference sequence). There are 11 residues in the CDR3. CDR3 in DNA: TGCAGTGCGAGAGGGCCCCCTGAGCAGTTCTTC. Protein product: CSARGPPEQFF.

J is TRBJ1-1 and V is TRBV5-8; D remains unclear. The CDR3 loop spans 16 amino acids. The V gene's germline CDR1 is SGHTS and CDR2 YDEGEE. V was clipped by 1 base and J by 0 bases, with 13 bases between them. The CDR3 sequence: CASSLLPGLMNTEAFF. The CDR3 DNA sequence: TGTGCCAGCAGCTTGCTTCCGGGATTAATGAACACTGAAGCTTTCTTT.